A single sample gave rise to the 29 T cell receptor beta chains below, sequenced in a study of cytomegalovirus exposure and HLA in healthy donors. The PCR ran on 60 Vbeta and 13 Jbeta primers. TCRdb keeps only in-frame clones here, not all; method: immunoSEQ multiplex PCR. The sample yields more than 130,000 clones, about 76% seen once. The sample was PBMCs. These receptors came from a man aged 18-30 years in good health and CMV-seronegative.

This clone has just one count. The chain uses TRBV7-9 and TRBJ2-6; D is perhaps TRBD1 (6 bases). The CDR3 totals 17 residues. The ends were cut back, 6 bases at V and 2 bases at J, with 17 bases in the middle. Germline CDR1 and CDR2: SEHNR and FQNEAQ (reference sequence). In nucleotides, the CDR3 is TGTGCCAGCAGGCTATCTCCCGGGACAACTGGGGCCAACGTCCTGACTTTC. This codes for CASRLSPGTTGANVLTF.

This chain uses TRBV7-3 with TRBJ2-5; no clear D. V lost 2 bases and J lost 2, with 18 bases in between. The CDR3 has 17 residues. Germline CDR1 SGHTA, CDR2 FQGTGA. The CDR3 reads CASSLGPLGSDQETQYF. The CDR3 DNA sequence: TGTGCCAGCAGCTTAGGCCCTTTGGGCTCCGATCAAGAGACCCAGTACTTC. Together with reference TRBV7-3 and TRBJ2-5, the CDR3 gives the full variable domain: GAGVSQTPSNKVTEKGKYVELRCDPISGHTALYWYRQSLGQGPEFLIYFQGTGAADDSGLPNDRFFAVRPEGSVSTLKIQRTERGDSAVYLCASSLGPLGSDQETQYFGPGTRLLVL.

The CDR3: CASSLSAQGAYEQYF. The DNA for the CDR3 is TGCGCCAGCAGCTTGTCGGCGCAGGGGGCCTACGAGCAGTACTTC. This sequence joins TRBV5-1 and TRBJ2-7; 7 bases agree with TRBD1. CDR3 size: 15 residues. The V segment lost 1 base and the J segment 2 bases; nucleotides outside the gene matches: 6. Germline loops: CDR1 SGHRS, CDR2 YFSETQ.

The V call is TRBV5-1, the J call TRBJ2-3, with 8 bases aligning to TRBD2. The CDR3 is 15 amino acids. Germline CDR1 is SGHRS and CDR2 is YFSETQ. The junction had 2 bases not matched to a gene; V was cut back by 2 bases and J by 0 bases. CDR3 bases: TGCGCCAGCAGCTTCGGGACTAGGAGCACAGATACGCAGTATTTT. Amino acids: CASSFGTRSTDTQYF.

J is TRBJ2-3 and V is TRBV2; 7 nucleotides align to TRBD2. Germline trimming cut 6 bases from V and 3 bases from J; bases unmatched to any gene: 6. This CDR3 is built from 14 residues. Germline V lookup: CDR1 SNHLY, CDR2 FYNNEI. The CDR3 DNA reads TGTGCCAGCAGCGGACTAGTAGCAACAGATACGCAGTATTTT. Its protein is CASSGLVATDTQYF.

DNA for the CDR3: TGTGCCAGTAGTGGGGGGACAGGGTCCGTTAGCACAGATACGCAGTATTTT. It translates to CASSGGTGSVSTDTQYF. The genes are TRBV19 and TRBJ2-3, with 9 bases fitting TRBD1. With V trimmed by 5 bases and J by 0 bases, 9 bases remained unmatched. The V gene's germline CDR1 is LNHDA and CDR2 SQIVND (reference sequence). The CDR3 spans 17 residues.

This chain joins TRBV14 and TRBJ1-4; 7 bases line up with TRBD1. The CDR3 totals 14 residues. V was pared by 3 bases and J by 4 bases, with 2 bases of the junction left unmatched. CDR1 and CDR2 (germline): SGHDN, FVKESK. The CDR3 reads CASSQHRGNEKLFF. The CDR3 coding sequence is TGTGCCAGCAGCCAGCACAGGGGTAATGAAAAACTGTTTTTT. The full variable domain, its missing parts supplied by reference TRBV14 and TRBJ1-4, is EAGVTQFPSHSVIEKGQTVTLRCDPISGHDNLYWYRRVMGKEIKFLLHFVKESKQDESGMPNNRFLAERTGGTYSTLKVQPAELEDSGVYFCASSQHRGNEKLFFGSGTQLSVL.

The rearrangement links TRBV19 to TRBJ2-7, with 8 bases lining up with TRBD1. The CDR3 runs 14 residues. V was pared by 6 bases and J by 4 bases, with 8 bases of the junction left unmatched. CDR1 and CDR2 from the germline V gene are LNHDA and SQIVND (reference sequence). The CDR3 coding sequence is TGTGCCAGTAGCATCGGGGACAGGAGGTACGAGCAGTACTTC. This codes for CASSIGDRRYEQYF.

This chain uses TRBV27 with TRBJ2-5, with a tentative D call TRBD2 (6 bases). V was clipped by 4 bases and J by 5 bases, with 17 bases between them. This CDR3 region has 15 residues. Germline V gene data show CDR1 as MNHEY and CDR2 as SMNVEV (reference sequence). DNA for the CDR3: TGTGCCAGCAGTTCTAGGGGACTCGGAGGCGAGACCCAGTACTTC. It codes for CASSSRGLGGETQYF.

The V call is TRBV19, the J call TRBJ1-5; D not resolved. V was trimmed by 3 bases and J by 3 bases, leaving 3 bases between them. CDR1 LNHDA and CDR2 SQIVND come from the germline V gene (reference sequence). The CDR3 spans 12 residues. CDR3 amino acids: CASSIYNQPQHF. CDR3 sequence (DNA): TGTGCCAGTAGTATTTACAATCAGCCCCAGCATTTT.

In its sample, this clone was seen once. CDR3 sequence reads: CASSWELADTQYF. The CDR3 DNA reads as TGCGCCAGCAGCTGGGAGTTGGCAGATACGCAGTATTTT. The rearrangement joins TRBV5-1 to TRBJ2-3; possible D gene TRBD2, 5 bases. Deletions cut 3 bases from V and 4 bases from J, with 9 bases between. Germline assignment: CDR1 SGHRS and CDR2 YFSETQ. The CDR3 sequence is 13 residues long.

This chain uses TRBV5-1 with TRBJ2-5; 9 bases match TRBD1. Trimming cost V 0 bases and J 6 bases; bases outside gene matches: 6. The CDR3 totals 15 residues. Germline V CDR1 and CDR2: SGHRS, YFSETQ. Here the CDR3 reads CASSLAGTGLKTQYF. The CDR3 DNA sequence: TGCGCCAGCAGCTTGGCCGGGACAGGGTTGAAGACCCAGTACTTC.

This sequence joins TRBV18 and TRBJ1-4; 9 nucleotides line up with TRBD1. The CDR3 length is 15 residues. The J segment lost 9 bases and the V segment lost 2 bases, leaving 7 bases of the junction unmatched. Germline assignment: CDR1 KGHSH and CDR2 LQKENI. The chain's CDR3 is CASSPSGTGNKKLFF. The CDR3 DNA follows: TGTGCCAGCTCACCATCCGGGACAGGGAACAAAAAACTGTTTTTT.

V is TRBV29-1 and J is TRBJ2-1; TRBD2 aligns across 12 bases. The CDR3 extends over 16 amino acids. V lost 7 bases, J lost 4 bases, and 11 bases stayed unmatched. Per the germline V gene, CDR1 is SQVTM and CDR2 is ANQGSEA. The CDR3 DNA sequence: TGCAGCGCGGGTAGGACTAGCGGGGTTGTTTACAATGAGCAGTTCTTC. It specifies CSAGRTSGVVYNEQFF.

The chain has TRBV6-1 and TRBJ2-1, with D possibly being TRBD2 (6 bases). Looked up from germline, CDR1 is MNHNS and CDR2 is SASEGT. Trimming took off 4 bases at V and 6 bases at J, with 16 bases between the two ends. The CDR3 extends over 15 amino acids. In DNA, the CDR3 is TGTGCCAGCAGTGTTGCGGGACCCCTCGGCAATGAGCAGTTCTTC. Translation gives CASSVAGPLGNEQFF.

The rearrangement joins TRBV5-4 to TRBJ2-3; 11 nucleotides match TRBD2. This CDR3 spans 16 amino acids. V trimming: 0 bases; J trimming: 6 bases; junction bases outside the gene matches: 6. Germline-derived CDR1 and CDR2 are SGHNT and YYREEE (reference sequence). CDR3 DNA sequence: TGTGCCAGCAGCTTGGCCGTGGCTAGCGGGAGGGATACGCAGTATTTT. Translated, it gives CASSLAVASGRDTQYF. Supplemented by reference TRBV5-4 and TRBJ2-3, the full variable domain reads ETGVTQSPTHLIKTRGQQVTLRCSSQSGHNTVSWYQQALGQGPQFIFQYYREEENGRGNFPPRFSGLQFPNYSSELNVNALELDDSALYLCASSLAVASGRDTQYFGPGTRLTVL.

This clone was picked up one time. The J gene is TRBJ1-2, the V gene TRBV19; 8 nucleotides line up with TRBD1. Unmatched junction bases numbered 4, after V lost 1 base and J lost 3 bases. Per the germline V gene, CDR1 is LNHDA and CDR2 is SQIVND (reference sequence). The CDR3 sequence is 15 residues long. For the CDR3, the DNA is TGTGCCAGTAGTATAGGTCAGGGGGCCTACTATGGCTACACCTTC. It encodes CASSIGQGAYYGYTF.

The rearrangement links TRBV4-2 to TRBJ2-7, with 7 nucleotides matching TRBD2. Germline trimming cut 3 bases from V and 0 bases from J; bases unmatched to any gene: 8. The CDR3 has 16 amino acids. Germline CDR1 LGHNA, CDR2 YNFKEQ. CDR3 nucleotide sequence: TGTGCCAGCAGCCACTACTCAGCGGGACCCTCCTACGAGCAGTACTTC. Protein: CASSHYSAGPSYEQYF.

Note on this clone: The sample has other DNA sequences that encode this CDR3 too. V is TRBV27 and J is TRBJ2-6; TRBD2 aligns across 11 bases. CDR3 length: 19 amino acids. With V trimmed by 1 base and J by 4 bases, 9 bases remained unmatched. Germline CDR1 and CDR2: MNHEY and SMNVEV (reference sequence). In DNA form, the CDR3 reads TGTGCCAGCAGTTTATGGGGCCTAGCGGGGGGCTCCGGGGCCAACGTCCTGACTTTC. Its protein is CASSLWGLAGGSGANVLTF.

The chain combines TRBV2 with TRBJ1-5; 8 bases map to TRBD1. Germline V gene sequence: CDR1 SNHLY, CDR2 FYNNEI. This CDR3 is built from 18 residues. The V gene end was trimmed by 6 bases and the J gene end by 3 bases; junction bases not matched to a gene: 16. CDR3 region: CASRHTGTGPLYNQPQHF. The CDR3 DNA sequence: TGTGCCAGCAGGCACACCGGGACAGGCCCTCTCTACAATCAGCCCCAGCATTTT.

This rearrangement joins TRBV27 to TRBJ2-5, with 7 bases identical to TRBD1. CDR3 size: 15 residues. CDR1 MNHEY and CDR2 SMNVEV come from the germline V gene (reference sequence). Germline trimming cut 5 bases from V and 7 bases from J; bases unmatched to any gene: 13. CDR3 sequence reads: CASSPFMGPGGTQYF. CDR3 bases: TGTGCCAGCAGTCCTTTTATGGGACCAGGGGGGACCCAGTACTTC.

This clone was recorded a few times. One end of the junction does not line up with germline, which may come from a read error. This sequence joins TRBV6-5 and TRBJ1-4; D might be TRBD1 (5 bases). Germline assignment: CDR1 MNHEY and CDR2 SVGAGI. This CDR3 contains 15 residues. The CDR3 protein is CASSYSSGTSEKLFF. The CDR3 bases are TGTGCCAGCAGCTACTCATCGGGGACTAGTGAAAAACTGTTTTTT.

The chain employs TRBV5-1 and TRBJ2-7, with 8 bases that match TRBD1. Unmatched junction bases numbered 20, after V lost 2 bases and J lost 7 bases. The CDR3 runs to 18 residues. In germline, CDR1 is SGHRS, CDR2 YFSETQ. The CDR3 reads CASSFRGPLNPIEGEQYF. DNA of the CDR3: TGCGCCAGCAGCTTCAGGGGGCCGCTAAACCCAATTGAGGGGGAGCAGTACTTC.

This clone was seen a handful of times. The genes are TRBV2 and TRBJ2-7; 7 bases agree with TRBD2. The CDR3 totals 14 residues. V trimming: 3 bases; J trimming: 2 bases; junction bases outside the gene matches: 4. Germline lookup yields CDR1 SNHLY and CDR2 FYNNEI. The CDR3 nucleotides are TGTGCCAGCAGTGACTCCCGGGGGGCCTACGAGCAGTACTTC. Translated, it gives CASSDSRGAYEQYF.

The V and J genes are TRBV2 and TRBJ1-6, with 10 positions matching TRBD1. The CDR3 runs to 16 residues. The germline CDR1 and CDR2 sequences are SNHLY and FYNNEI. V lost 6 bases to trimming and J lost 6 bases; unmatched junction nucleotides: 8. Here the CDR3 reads CASRSPGQGPNSPLHF. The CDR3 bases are TGTGCCAGCAGGTCTCCGGGACAGGGGCCTAATTCACCCCTCCACTTT.

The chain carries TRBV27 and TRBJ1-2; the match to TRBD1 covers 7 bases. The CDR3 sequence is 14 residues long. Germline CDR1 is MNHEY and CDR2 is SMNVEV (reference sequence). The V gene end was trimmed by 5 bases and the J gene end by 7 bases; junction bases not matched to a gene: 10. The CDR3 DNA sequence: TGTGCCAGCAGTCGGAGGGGGCAAATTCCTGGCTACACCTTC. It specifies CASSRRGQIPGYTF.

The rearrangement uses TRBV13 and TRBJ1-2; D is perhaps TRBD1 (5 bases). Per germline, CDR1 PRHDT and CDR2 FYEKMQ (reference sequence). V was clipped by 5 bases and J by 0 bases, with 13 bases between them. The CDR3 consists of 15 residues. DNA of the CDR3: TGTGCCAGCAGCACCTCAGACAGCACTAACTATGGCTACACCTTC. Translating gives CASSTSDSTNYGYTF.

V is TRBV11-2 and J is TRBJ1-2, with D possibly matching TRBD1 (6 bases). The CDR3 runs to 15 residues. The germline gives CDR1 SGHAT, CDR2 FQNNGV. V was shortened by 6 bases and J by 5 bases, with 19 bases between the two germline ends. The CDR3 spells CASSFLGGDSYGYTF. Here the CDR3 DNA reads TGTGCCAGCAGTTTTTTAGGGGGGGACTCTTATGGCTACACCTTC.

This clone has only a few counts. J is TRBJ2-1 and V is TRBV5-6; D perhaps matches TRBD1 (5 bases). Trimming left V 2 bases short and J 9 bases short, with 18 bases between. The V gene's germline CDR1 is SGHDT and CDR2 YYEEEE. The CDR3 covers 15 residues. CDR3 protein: CASSLGPGYGAEQFF. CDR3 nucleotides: TGTGCCAGCAGCTTAGGCCCCGGGTATGGGGCTGAGCAGTTCTTC.